This T cell receptor (beta chain) was found in a study of blood T cell repertoires in COVID-19 (dated by TCRdb to the early 2020s). Concerning the study at large: Collaborator samples came from the United States, Italy and Spain and covered acute and convalescent phases of COVID-19. The prospective study material was composed of cDNA or gDNA derived from T cells, B-cell-depleted T cells, or PBMCs. Deeply sampled blood TCRbeta repertoires from subjects exposed to, actively infected with, or recovered from COVID-19 were included in the dataset. A freely available public database, intended as a resource for researchers studying the immune response to SARS-CoV-2, is where the repertoires were released. Samples were obtained from the ongoing ImmuneRACE study (first 160 participants) and from over 1,000 subjects provided by 6 global collaborators. Nearly every sample came with metadata listing a de-identified subject ID, COVID-19 status, age in years and sex. Where available, HLA class I and class II types were taken from metadata supplied by the sample provider and were not determined by assay-based typing. What the research found in general, with its limitations: The quantity of clinical and demographic metadata differed by source and by participant and was supplied without curation.

The collaborating institutions used their own protocols to collect whole blood in K2EDTA tubes. Collaborator samples were shipped for TCRbeta analysis as frozen whole blood, isolated PBMCs, or DNA extracted from either sample type. The immunoSEQ Assay, a bias-controlled multiplex PCR, was used to amplify TCRbeta CDR3 regions from genomic DNA. On the authors' methods: The number of nucleated cells in each sample was estimated from the amplification of reference gene primers within the assay. To quantify the absolute abundance of each unique TCRbeta CDR3 rearrangement, sequence reads were collapsed and filtered. For each sample, productive Simpson clonality was calculated as the square root of Simpson's diversity index across productive rearrangements. TCRdb took over this immuneACCESS table, retaining in-frame rearrangements with V and J assigned. Such tables are incomplete; in checked studies, under half of the missing clones stem from an unresolved V gene, and the remainder is unexplained. That table supplies the V and J calls and clone size; D and trimming were determined from the DNA. The sample yields around 270,000 clones; 87% were counted once. The ten largest clones represent approximately 2.3% of the sample.

As for this clone: Its specific antigen is unknown. Per-base qualities were not stored, and no clone one base away is much larger.

V is clipped by 1 base and J by 5 bases, and the sequence between their germline boundaries is 11 bases long. The CDR3 has 14 amino acids, counting the end cysteine and phenylalanine. Only the CDR3 DNA is retained, 42 bases long and in frame from the first base. Via the germline V gene, CDR1 is SGHDN and CDR2 FVKESK. The chain links TRBV14 with TRBJ2-5; tentative D gene TRBD1, with 5 bases matching. The TCR originated in a woman aged 45 to 65 with acute or convalescent COVID-19. The sequencing input was peripheral blood. The CDR3 amino acid sequence is: CASSQGGSRETQYF. The DNA is TGTGCCAGCAGCCAAGGGGGCTCTCGGGAGACCCAGTACTTC.